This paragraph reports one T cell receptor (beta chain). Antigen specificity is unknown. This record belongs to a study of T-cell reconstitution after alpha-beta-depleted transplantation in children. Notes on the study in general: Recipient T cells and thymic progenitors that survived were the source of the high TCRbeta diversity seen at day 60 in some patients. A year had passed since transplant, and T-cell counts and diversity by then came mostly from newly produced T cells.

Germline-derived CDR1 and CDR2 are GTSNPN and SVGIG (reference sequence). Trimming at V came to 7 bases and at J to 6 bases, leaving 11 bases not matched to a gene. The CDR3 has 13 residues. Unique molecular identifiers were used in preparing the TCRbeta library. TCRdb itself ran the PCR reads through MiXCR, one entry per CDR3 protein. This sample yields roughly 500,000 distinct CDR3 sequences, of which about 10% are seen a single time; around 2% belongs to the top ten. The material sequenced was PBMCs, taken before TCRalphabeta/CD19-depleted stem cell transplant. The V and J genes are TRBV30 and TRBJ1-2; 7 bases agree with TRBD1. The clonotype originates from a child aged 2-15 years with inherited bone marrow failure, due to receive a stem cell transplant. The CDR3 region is CALDYEGAHGYTF. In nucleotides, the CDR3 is TGTGCCTTGGATTACGAGGGGGCCCATGGCTACACCTTC.